The 15 T cell receptor beta chains given below trace back to one sample, sequenced in a study of regulatory T cells (dated by TCRdb to the late 2010s). Paper-wide results and their limitations: Conventional CD4+ T cells from CD3G-deficient patients were enriched for hydrophobic residues at CDR3 positions 6 and 7, suggesting more self-reactive specificities.

The library was prepared using the immunoSEQ multiplex PCR assay. In the multiplex PCR, 52 forward TRBV primers and 13 reverse TRBJ primers were used, and assay-based and computational corrections were applied for amplification bias. Not all clones reach the TCRdb copy of this immuneACCESS table, which keeps in-frame sequences only. Checked studies attribute under half of the gap to unresolved V genes and leave the rest unexplained. For this sample there are about 34,000 clones; about 94% appear just once. In total, the top ten clones hold 0.85% to 1% of the sample. No cognate antigen is known for these TCRs. Specimen: conventional CD4+ T cells sorted from blood. All receptors come from a child aged 2-15 years with CD3G deficiency.

The chain has TRBV5-1 and TRBJ1-2; unclear D gene. There are 13 residues in the CDR3. Germline V lookup: CDR1 SGHRS, CDR2 YFSETQ. V was clipped by 0 bases and J by 4 bases, with 7 bases between them. CDR3 sequence reads: CASSLGTAYGYTF. The CDR3 DNA reads TGCGCCAGCAGCTTGGGGACCGCCTATGGCTACACCTTC.

V is TRBV7-9 and J is TRBJ2-5; D gene ambiguous. From germline, CDR1 is SEHNR and CDR2 FQNEAQ (reference sequence). The V and J ends lost 2 bases and 2 bases respectively, with 12 bases between them. The CDR3 consists of 15 residues. The CDR3 protein is CASSLMATAQETQYF. CDR3 coding DNA: TGTGCCAGCAGCTTAATGGCGACCGCACAAGAGACCCAGTACTTC. Looking up the rest from reference TRBV7-9 and TRBJ2-5 gives the full variable domain: DTGVSQNPRHKITKRGQNVTFRCDPISEHNRLYWYRQTLGQGPEFLTYFQNEAQLEKSRLLSDRFSAERPKGSFSTLEIQRTEQGDSAMYLCASSLMATAQETQYFGPGTRLLVL.

This clone was picked up a small number of times. V is TRBV6-6 and J is TRBJ1-5, with D unresolved. V was trimmed by 5 bases and J by 7 bases, leaving 9 bases between them. Germline V CDR1 and CDR2: MNHNY, SVGAGI (reference sequence). This CDR3 has 12 amino acids. CDR3: CASSQQRQPQHF. The DNA for the CDR3 is TGTGCCAGCAGTCAACAGCGGCAGCCCCAGCATTTT.

The chain links TRBV19 to TRBJ1-5, with 9 bases matching TRBD1. V lost 4 bases, J lost 1 base, and 5 bases stayed unmatched. The CDR3 length is 16 residues. Germline CDR1 LNHDA, CDR2 SQIVND (reference sequence). Here the CDR3 DNA reads TGTGCCAGTAGTAAAACAGGGGGCGCGAGCAATCAGCCCCAGCATTTT. The encoded protein is CASSKTGGASNQPQHF.

With regard to this clone: Other DNA sequences in the sample encode the same CDR3. The rearrangement joins TRBV28 to TRBJ2-3, with no clear D. This CDR3 contains 13 residues. Germline values: CDR1 MDHEN, CDR2 SYDVKM. V gave up 2 bases and J gave up 3 bases, with 6 bases separating them. The CDR3 loop is CASSLPSTDTQYF. The CDR3 region has the DNA TGTGCCAGCAGTTTACCCTCAACAGATACGCAGTATTTT.

V is TRBV6-1 and J is TRBJ1-2; D is undetermined. CDR3 length equals 11 residues. V was clipped by 6 bases and J by 1 base, with 3 bases between them. Germline loops: CDR1 MNHNS, CDR2 SASEGT. The CDR3 DNA sequence: TGTGCCAGCAGGAGTAACTATGGCTACACCTTC. It is translated as CASRSNYGYTF.

The gene calls are TRBV11-3 and TRBJ2-5, with TRBD2 as a possible D gene (6 bases). The CDR3 consists of 13 residues. V lost 3 bases to trimming and J lost 5 bases, with 10 bases between them. Germline V gene lookup returns CDR1 SGHNT and CDR2 YENEEA. The CDR3 region has the DNA TGTGCCAGCAGCTTGGGGGAGGAGGAGACCCAGTACTTC. The encoded protein is CASSLGEEETQYF.

A single count supports this clone. The CDR3 region is CLSSEGGEGNTQYF. The CDR3 nucleotides read TGTCTCTCCTCCGAAGGGGGCGAGGGAAATACGCAGTATTTT. The chain recombines TRBV21-1 with TRBJ2-3; the table's D call, TRBD1, has no DNA check behind it. TRBV21-1 is listed as a pseudogene. This CDR3 spans 14 amino acids.

This chain connects TRBV7-9 to TRBJ2-5; D may correspond to TRBD1 or TRBD2 (5 bases each). The length of the CDR3 is 13 residues. V was cut by 5 bases and J by 7 bases, with 14 bases left in between. The germline V gene has CDR1 SEHNR and CDR2 FQNEAQ (reference sequence). CDR3 sequence reads: CASSRDLGGTQYF. CDR3 DNA sequence: TGTGCCAGCAGCAGGGACCTTGGCGGGACCCAGTACTTC. Full variable domain (rest looked up from reference TRBV7-9 and TRBJ2-5): DTGVSQNPRHKITKRGQNVTFRCDPISEHNRLYWYRQTLGQGPEFLTYFQNEAQLEKSRLLSDRFSAERPKGSFSTLEIQRTEQGDSAMYLCASSRDLGGTQYFGPGTRLLVL.

This clone was recorded only once. The CDR3 loop is CASSLEGDEQYF. The CDR3 DNA reads TGCGCCAGCAGCTTGGAAGGGGACGAGCAGTACTTC. This chain joins TRBV5-1 and TRBJ2-7; tentative D call: TRBD1 (5 bases). CDR1 is SGHRS and CDR2 is YFSETQ in the germline V gene. This CDR3 contains 12 residues. V was clipped by 0 bases and J by 5 bases, with 6 bases between them.

V gene TRBV6-1 combines with J gene TRBJ1-1, with D maybe TRBD1 (5 bases). The V end lost 5 bases, the J end lost 3 bases, and 10 bases lay between the germline ends. This CDR3 has 13 residues. Germline CDR1 MNHNS, CDR2 SASEGT. The CDR3 loop is CASSRGWDTEAFF. CDR3 bases: TGTGCCAGCAGTCGGGGGTGGGACACTGAAGCTTTCTTT.

The V call is TRBV28, the J call TRBJ2-5; maybe TRBD1 (7 bases). The CDR3 is made up of 14 amino acids. Trimming cost V 3 bases and J 4 bases, with 12 bases left between them. Germline V gives CDR1 MDHEN, CDR2 SYDVKM. DNA of the CDR3: TGTGCCAGCAGTTTTGCGGGACAGCGAGAGACCCAGTACTTC. It is translated as CASSFAGQRETQYF.

This chain links TRBV21-1 with TRBJ1-5; the D call of TRBD1 is as the table states it, not checked on the DNA. TRBV21-1 is listed as a pseudogene. This CDR3 region has 14 residues. Here the CDR3 reads CASSKVARNQPQHF. The DNA for the CDR3 is TGTGCCAGCAGCAAAGTGGCCAGAAATCAGCCCCAGCATTTT.

The chain is built from TRBV28 and TRBJ1-5, with a possible D match to TRBD1 (5 bases). The ends were cut back, 6 bases at V and 0 bases at J, with 18 bases in the middle. The length of the CDR3 is 17 residues. Germline CDR1 reads MDHEN; CDR2 reads SYDVKM. The DNA for the CDR3 is TGTGCCAGCAGAGGCCCGGGGACGTTCTATAGCAATCAGCCCCAGCATTTT. The encoded protein is CASRGPGTFYSNQPQHF.

The genes are TRBV7-9 and TRBJ2-7; 7 bases map to TRBD2. The germline CDR1 and CDR2 sequences are SEHNR and FQNEAQ (reference sequence). With V trimmed by 4 bases and J by 2 bases, 2 bases remained unmatched. The CDR3 loop spans 13 amino acids. The CDR3 loop is CASSSAGPYEQYF. The DNA of the CDR3 is TGTGCCAGCAGCTCAGCGGGACCCTACGAGCAGTACTTC.